This section outlines one T cell receptor (beta chain) sequence together with its context. The specificity of this receptor is unknown. The limits of the CDR3 on the DNA are not certain, so only TCRdb's listed CDR3 is given. CDR1 SGDLS and CDR2 YYNGEE are derived from the germline V gene. From its cysteine to its phenylalanine, the CDR3 spans 16 amino acids. In Seattle, one collaborating source enrolled patients while the infection was active and tracked those patients longitudinally over the course of disease. The collaborating institutions used their own protocols to collect whole blood in K2EDTA tubes. For TCRbeta analysis, collaborator samples were shipped as frozen whole blood, as isolated PBMCs, or as DNA extracted from either sample type. This sample was included in a study of blood T cell repertoires in COVID-19 (dated by TCRdb to between 2020 and 2021). The study in broad terms: The collaborator samples originated in the United States, Italy and Spain and spanned the acute and convalescent phases of COVID-19. Sample metadata almost always included a de-identified subject ID, COVID-19 status, age in years and sex. A freely available public database, intended as a resource for researchers studying the immune response to SARS-CoV-2, is where the repertoires were released. Where available, HLA class I and class II types were obtained from metadata supplied by the sample provider rather than from assay-based typing. The samples were drawn from the first 160 participants of the ongoing ImmuneRACE study and from 950 to 1,500 subjects provided by 6 global collaborators. Deeply sampled blood TCRbeta repertoires from subjects exposed to, actively infected with, or recovered from COVID-19 were included in the dataset. The prospective study material was composed of cDNA or gDNA derived from T cells, B-cell-depleted T cells, or PBMCs.

Here is what the overall study found, with its caveats: How much clinical and demographic metadata was included differed by source and by participant, and the metadata was provided uncurated.

TCRbeta CDR3 regions were amplified from genomic DNA by means of the immunoSEQ Assay, a bias-controlled multiplex PCR. The study's own analysis went as follows. The number of nucleated cells in each sample was estimated from the amplification of reference gene primers within the assay. To quantify the absolute abundance of each unique TCRbeta CDR3 rearrangement, sequence reads were collapsed and filtered. Productive Simpson clonality was computed per sample as the square root of Simpson's diversity index over productive rearrangements. What TCRdb holds here is the immuneACCESS table cut down to in-frame rearrangements. Part of the clones is not present; checked against another copy, under half of the missing clones reflect an unresolved V gene, and the others are unexplained. That table furnishes V, J and clone size, whereas the DNA furnished D and trimming. The sample table holds a few hundred thousand clones, of which roughly four fifths were seen once. The top ten clonotypes cover approximately 5% of the sample.

The receptor was isolated from a woman aged 70-85 years with COVID-19, enrolled during active disease. Recombination joined TRBV9 with TRBJ1-1; the tabulated D call, TRBD1, remains unverified against the DNA. The source material was peripheral blood. The CDR3 is CASSVGGGTGTLKSFF.